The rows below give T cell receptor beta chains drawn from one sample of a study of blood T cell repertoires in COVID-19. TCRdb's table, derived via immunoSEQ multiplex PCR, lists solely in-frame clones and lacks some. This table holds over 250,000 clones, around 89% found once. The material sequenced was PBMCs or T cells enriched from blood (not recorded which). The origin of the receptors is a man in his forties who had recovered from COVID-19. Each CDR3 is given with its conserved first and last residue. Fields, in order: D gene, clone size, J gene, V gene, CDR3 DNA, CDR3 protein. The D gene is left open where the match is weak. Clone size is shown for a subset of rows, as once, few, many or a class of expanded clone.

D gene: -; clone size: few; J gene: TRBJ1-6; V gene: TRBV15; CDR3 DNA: TGTGCCACCAGCAGAGCAGATTATAATTCACCCCTCCACTTT; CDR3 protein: CATSRADYNSPLHF
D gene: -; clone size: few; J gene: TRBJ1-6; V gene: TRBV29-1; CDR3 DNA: TGCAGCGTCGCGTCTGGGGGGAATTCACCCCTCCACTTT; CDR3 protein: CSVASGGNSPLHF
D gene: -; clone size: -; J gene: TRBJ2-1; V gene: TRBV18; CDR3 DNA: TGTGCCAGCTCACCGCGGATGGCTAGCTCCTACAATGAGCAGTTCTTC; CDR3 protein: CASSPRMASSYNEQFF
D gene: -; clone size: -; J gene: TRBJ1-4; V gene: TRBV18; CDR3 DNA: TGTGCCAGCTCACTCCAGGGTACTAATGAAAAACTGTTTTTT; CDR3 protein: CASSLQGTNEKLFF
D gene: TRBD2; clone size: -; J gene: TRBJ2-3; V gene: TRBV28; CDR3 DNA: TGTGCCAGTCAGACTAGCGGAACCACAGATACGCAGTATTTT; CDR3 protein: CASQTSGTTDTQYF
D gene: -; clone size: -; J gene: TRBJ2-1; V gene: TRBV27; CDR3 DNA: TGTGCCAGCGTGACCGGGACTGTCCTAAATGAGCAGTTCTTC; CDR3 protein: CASVTGTVLNEQFF
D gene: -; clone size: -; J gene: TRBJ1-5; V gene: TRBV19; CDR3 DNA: TGTGCCAGCACACGACAGGTTAATAGCAATCAGCCCCAGCATTTT; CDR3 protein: CASTRQVNSNQPQHF
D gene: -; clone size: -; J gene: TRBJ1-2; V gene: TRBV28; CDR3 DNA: TGTGCCAGCAGTGTAGGGAGATACTATGGCTACACCTTC; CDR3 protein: CASSVGRYYGYTF
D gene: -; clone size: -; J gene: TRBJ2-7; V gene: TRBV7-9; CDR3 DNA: TGTGCCAGCAGCTTAGAGGCAGGGAACTACGAGCAGTACTTC; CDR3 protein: CASSLEAGNYEQYF
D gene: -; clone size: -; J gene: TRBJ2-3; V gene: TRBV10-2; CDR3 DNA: TGCGCCAGCAGTGACCCACACAGGGGGGGGCAGGTAGAGACAGATACGCAGTATTTT; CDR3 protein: CASSDPHRGGQVETDTQYF
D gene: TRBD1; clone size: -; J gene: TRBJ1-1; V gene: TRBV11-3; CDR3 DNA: TGTGCCAGCAGCTTCCGGGACAGGGTCGGCACTGAAGCTTTCTTT; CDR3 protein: CASSFRDRVGTEAFF
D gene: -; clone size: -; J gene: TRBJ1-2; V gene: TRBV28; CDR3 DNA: TGTGCCAGCATGATGGCTGGCGGGGGTACTAACTATGGCTACACCTTC; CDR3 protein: CASMMAGGGTNYGYTF
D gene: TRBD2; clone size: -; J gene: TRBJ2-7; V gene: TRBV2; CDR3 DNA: TGTGCCAGCATGAGACTAGCTTCGTCTGAGCAGTACTTC; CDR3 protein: CASMRLASSEQYF
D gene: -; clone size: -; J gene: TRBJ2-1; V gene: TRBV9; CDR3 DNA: TGTGCCAGCAGCCAAGACAGCCGAATGATGTACAATGAGCAGTTCTTC; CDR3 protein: CASSQDSRMMYNEQFF
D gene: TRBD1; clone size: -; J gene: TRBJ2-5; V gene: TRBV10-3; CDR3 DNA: TGTGCCATCAGGCCGGGACAGCACCAAGAGACCCAGTACTTC; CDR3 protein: CAIRPGQHQETQYF
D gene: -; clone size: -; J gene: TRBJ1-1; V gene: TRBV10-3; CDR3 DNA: TGTGCCATCAGAAATGACAGGAAGAACACTGAAGCTTTCTTT; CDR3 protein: CAIRNDRKNTEAFF
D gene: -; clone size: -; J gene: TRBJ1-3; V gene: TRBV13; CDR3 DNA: TGTGCCAGCAGCGTTCTGGGGGCCGGAAACACCATATATTTT; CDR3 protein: CASSVLGAGNTIYF
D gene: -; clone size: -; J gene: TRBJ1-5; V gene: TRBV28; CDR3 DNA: TGTGCCAGTGGAGGCAATCAGCCCCAGCATTTT; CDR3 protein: CASGGNQPQHF
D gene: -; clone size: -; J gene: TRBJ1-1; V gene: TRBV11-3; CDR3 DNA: TGTGCCAGCAGCCTCGAGATACACACTGAAGCTTTCTTT; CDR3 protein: CASSLEIHTEAFF
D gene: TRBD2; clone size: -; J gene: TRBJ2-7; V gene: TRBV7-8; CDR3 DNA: TGTGCCAGCAGCTCGTGGACTAGCGAAACGGCCTACGAGCAGTACTTC; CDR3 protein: CASSSWTSETAYEQYF
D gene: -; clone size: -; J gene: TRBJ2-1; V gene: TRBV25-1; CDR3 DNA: TGTGCCAGCAGTGAATATGGCGGCAACAATGAGCAGTTCTTC; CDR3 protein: CASSEYGGNNEQFF
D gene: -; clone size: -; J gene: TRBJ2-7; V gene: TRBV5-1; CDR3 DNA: TGCGCCAGCAGCTTGGAGGACCCGAGGGACTACGAGCAGTACTTC; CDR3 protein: CASSLEDPRDYEQYF
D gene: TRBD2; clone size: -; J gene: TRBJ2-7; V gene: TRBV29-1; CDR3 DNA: TGCAGCGTAGCCGGAATTAGCGGGACTTCCTACGAGCAGTACTTC; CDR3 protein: CSVAGISGTSYEQYF
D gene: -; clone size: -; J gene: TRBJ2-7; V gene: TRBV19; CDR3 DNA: TGTGCCAGTTCCGTACAGGGCTCCTACGAGCAGTACTTC; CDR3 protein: CASSVQGSYEQYF
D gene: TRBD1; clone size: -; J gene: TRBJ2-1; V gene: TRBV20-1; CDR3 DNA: TGCAGTGCTAGTTATACCGGGACAGCTATTTACAATGAGCAGTTCTTC; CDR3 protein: CSASYTGTAIYNEQFF
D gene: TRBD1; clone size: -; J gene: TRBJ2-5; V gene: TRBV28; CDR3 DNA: TGTGCCAGCAGTCTAGACCGGCAGGGGGCTCCCCAAGAGACCCAGTACTTC; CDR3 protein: CASSLDRQGAPQETQYF
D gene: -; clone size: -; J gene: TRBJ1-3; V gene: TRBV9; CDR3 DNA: TGTGCCAGCAGCGACCAGGGCTTCGCTGGAAACACCATATATTTT; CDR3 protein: CASSDQGFAGNTIYF
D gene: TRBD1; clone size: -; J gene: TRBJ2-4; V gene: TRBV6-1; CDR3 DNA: TGTGCCAGCAGTGGAATCACCGGGACAGGGGGCGAGCACATTCAGTACTTC; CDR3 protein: CASSGITGTGGEHIQYF
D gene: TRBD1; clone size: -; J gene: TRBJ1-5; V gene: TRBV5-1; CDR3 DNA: TGCGCCAGCAGCGTCGGGACAGGGAGATCTCAGCCCCAGCATTTT; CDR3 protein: CASSVGTGRSQPQHF
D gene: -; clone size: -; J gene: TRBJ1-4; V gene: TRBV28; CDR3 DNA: TGTGCCAGCACCCTAGGTAGTGAAAAACTGTTTTTT; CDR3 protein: CASTLGSEKLFF
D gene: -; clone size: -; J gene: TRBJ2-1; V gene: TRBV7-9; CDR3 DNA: TGTGCCAGCAGCTTTAGTAATGAGCAGTTCTTC; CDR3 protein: CASSFSNEQFF
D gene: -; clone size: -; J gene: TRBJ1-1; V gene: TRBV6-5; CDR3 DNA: TGTGCCAGCAGAGAGGGACAGAACACTGAAGCTTTCTTT; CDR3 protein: CASREGQNTEAFF
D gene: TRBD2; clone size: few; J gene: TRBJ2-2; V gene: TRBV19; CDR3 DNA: TGTGCCAGTAGTATCCAAGCGGGAGTGTACACCGGGGAGCTGTTTTTT; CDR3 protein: CASSIQAGVYTGELFF
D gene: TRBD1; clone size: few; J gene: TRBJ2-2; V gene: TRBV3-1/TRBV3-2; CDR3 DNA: TGTGCCAGCAGCCCCGGACAGGCGAGGGCCGGGGAGCTGTTTTTT; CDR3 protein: CASSPGQARAGELFF
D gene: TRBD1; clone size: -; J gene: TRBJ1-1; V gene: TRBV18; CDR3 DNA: TGTGCCAGCTCACTCCGGACAGGTAGTGTAAACACTGAAGCTTTCTTT; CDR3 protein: CASSLRTGSVNTEAFF
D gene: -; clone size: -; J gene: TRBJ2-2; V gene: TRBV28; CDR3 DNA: TGTGCCAGCAGGCGCCGGACAGACAACACCGGGGAGCTGTTTTTT; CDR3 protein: CASRRRTDNTGELFF
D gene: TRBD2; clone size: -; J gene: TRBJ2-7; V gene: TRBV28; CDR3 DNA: TGTGCCAGCATCCCGCGGACTAGCGGGAGCAATAACGAGCAGTACTTC; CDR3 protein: CASIPRTSGSNNEQYF
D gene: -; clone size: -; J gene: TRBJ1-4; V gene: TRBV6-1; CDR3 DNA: TGTGCCAGCAGTGAATGGGGGGATAATGAAAAACTGTTTTTT; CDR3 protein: CASSEWGDNEKLFF
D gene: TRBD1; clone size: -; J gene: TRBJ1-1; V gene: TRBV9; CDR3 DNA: TGTGCCAGCAGCGGAATCAGGACAGGGCCGGCAGCTTTCTTT; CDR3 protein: CASSGIRTGPAAFF
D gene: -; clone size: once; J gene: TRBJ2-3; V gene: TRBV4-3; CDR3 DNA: TGCGCCAGCAGCCAATTCGTCAGGGCGTTGGATACGCAGTATTTT; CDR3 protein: CASSQFVRALDTQYF
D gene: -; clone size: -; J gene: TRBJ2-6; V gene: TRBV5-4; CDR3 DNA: TGTGCCAGCAGCTTGGCATTGGGGCGAACTGGGGCCAACGTCCTGACTTTC; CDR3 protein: CASSLALGRTGANVLTF
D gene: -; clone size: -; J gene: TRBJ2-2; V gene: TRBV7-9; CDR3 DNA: TGTGCCAGCAGCTTAAATCGAGGGCAGAGTAGCACCGGGGAGCTGTTTTTT; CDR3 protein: CASSLNRGQSSTGELFF
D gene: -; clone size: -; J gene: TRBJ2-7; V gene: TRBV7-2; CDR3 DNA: TGTGCCAGCAGCTCCCTCCCGAGCTCCTACGAGCAGTACTTC; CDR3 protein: CASSSLPSSYEQYF
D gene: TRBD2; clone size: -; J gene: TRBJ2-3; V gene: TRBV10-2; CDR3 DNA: TGCGCCAGCAGTAAGAGCGGGGGGGCCCGAGATACGCAGTATTTT; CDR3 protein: CASSKSGGARDTQYF
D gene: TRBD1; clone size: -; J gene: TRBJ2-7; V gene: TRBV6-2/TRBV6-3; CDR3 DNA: TGTGCCAGCAGTCCGAGGACAGGGCGGACCTACGAGCAGTACTTC; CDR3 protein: CASSPRTGRTYEQYF
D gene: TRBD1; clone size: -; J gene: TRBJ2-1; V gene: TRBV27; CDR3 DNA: TGTGCCAGCAGTCAACTCACGGAGGGGACAGGTGACTACAATGAGCAGTTCTTC; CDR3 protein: CASSQLTEGTGDYNEQFF
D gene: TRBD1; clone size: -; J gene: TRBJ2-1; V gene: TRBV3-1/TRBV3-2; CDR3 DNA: TGTGCCAGCAGTCGGGACAGGGGGAATTGGAATGAGCAGTTCTTC; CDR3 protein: CASSRDRGNWNEQFF
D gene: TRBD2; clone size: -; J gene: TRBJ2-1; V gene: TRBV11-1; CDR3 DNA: TGTGCCAGCAGCTTAGGACTAGCGGGAGACAATGAGCAGTTCTTC; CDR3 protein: CASSLGLAGDNEQFF
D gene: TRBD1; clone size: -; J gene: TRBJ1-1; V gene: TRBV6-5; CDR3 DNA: TGTGCCAGCAGTAGACCGGGACAGGGACACACTGAAGCTTTCTTT; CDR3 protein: CASSRPGQGHTEAFF
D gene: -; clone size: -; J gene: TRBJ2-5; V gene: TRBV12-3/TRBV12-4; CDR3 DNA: TGTGCCAGCAGTCCCCCGGAGGGGGAGACCCAGTACTTC; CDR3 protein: CASSPPEGETQYF
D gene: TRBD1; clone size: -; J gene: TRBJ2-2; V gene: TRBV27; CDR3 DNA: TGTGCCAGCAGATTCCAGGGGGCGCGCCCCGGGGAGCTGTTTTTT; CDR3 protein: CASRFQGARPGELFF